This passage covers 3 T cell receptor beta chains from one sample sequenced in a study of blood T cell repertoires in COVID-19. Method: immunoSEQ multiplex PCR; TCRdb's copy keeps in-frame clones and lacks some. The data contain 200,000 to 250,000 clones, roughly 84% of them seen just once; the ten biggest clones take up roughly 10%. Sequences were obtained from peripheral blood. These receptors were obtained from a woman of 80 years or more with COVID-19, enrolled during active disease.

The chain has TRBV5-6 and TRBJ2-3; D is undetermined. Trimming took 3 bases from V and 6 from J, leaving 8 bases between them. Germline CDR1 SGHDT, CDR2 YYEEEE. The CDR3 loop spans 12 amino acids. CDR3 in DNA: TGTGCCAGCAGCTATACGAGGGATACGCAGTATTTT. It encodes CASSYTRDTQYF.

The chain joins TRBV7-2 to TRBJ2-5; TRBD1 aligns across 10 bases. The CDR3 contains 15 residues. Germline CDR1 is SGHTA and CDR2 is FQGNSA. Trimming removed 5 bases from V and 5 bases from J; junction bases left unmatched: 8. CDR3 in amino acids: CASSRRGQGWETQYF. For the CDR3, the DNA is TGTGCCAGCAGCCGGAGGGGACAGGGGTGGGAGACCCAGTACTTC.

The chain's CDR3 is CANQRGAYNEQFF. In DNA, the CDR3 is TGTGCCAACCAGCGGGGGGCCTACAATGAGCAGTTCTTC. The chain joins TRBV2 to TRBJ2-1, with 9 bases fitting TRBD2. Per germline, CDR1 SNHLY and CDR2 FYNNEI. CDR3 length: 13 residues. J lost 2 bases, V lost 10 bases, and 3 bases had no gene match. Full variable domain (rest looked up from reference TRBV2 and TRBJ2-1): EPEVTQTPSHQVTQMGQEVILRCVPISNHLYFYWYRQILGQKVEFLVSFYNNEISEKSEIFDDQFSVERPDGSNFTLKIRSTKLEDSAMYFCANQRGAYNEQFFGPGTRLTVL.